The 32 T cell receptor beta chains given below trace back to one sample, sequenced in a study of T cells in Graves' hyperthyroidism and ophthalmopathy. Amplified TCR beta CDR3 regions derived from RNA transcripts. A set of HTBI primers served as the primers for a first-round RT-PCR of the TCR CDR3. Via MiXCR, TCRdb re-called the multiplex PCR reads, giving one row per CDR3 protein. The sample holds about 420,000 distinct CDR3 sequences, roughly an eighth seen once. Sequencing input: blood. These receptors were taken from a woman under 30 with Graves' hyperthyroidism.

This clonotype was counted many times. The chain has TRBV18 and TRBJ2-1, with D possibly TRBD1 on 5 matching bases. V lost 3 bases to trimming and J lost 3 bases, with 9 bases between them. The CDR3 loop spans 14 amino acids. CDR1 KGHSH and CDR2 LQKENI come from the germline V gene. For the CDR3, the DNA is TGTGCCAGCTCACCTTCAACAGGCTACAATGAGCAGTTCTTC. Its translation is CASSPSTGYNEQFF.

The chain couples TRBV28 to TRBJ1-4; the D is unclear. The CDR3 covers 16 residues. Per germline, CDR1 MDHEN and CDR2 SYDVKM. The V end lost 5 bases, the J end lost 5 bases, and 18 bases lay between the germline ends. CDR3 bases: TGTGCCAGCAGTCGTAAACTCTGGGCCCCAAATGAAAAACTGTTTTTT. This sequence encodes CASSRKLWAPNEKLFF.

This clonotype has a count of ten or more. The gene calls are TRBV28 and TRBJ1-5, with D possibly being TRBD1 (5 bases). From germline, CDR1 is MDHEN and CDR2 SYDVKM. This CDR3 is built from 14 residues. Deletions cut 5 bases from V and 4 bases from J, with 12 bases between. The CDR3 sequence is CASSIGTANQPQHF. The CDR3 nucleotides read TGTGCCAGCAGTATCGGGACGGCGAATCAGCCCCAGCATTTT.

Points on this clonotype: At one boundary the junction diverges from the germline segment, which might be a read error. V gene TRBV6-1 combines with J gene TRBJ1-1; D is undetermined. The CDR3 is 15 residues long. Germline loops: CDR1 MNHNS, CDR2 SASEGT. The chain's CDR3 is CASRPAKWDDTGAFF. The CDR3 DNA reads TGTGCCAGCAGGCCGGCCAAATGGGATGACACTGGAGCTTTCTTT.

This clonotype was seen only a few times. The chain uses TRBV6-1 and TRBJ2-5, with 14 bases fitting TRBD2. CDR1 and CDR2 from the germline V gene are MNHNS and SASEGT. The CDR3 spans 17 residues. The J segment lost 1 base and the V segment lost 5 bases, leaving 6 bases of the junction unmatched. The CDR3 DNA follows: TGTGCCAGCAGTCCGGGACTAGCGGGAGCTTCCCAAGAGACCCAGTACTTC. Protein sequence: CASSPGLAGASQETQYF.

This clonotype was recorded a few times. This sequence joins TRBV19 and TRBJ1-1; D ambiguous. Trimming removed 5 bases from V and 1 base from J, with 11 bases in between. The CDR3 has 14 residues. Per the germline V gene, CDR1 is LNHDA and CDR2 is SQIVND (reference sequence). CDR3 DNA sequence: TGTGCCAGTAGTCCGACTATACCGAACACTGAAGCTTTCTTT. This encodes CASSPTIPNTEAFF.

This clonotype was recorded at least ten times. V and J are TRBV2 and TRBJ1-1, with D possibly matching TRBD1 (6 bases). The V end was cut by 5 bases, the J end by 1 base, with 17 bases between. The germline gives CDR1 SNHLY, CDR2 FYNNEI. The CDR3 spans 16 residues. CDR3 DNA sequence: TGTGCCAGCAGTAGGGAGGGGATGGACAGGAACACTGAAGCTTTCTTT. It yields the protein CASSREGMDRNTEAFF.

This clonotype occurred many times. This rearrangement joins TRBV5-1 to TRBJ2-7; a possible D gene is TRBD2 (7 bases). Trimming stripped 5 bases from V and 6 bases from J, with 21 bases between. The CDR3 loop spans 15 amino acids. Germline assignment: CDR1 SGHRS and CDR2 YFSETQ. The DNA for the CDR3 is TGCGCCAGCAGTCCTAGACAGGACTCGGGGGGCGAGCAGTACTTC. Its protein is CASSPRQDSGGEQYF. The variable domain in full, completed from reference TRBV5-1 and TRBJ2-7, reads KAGVTQTPRYLIKTRGQQVTLSCSPISGHRSVSWYQQTPGQGLQFLFEYFSETQRNKGNFPGRFSGRQFSNSRSEMNVSTLELGDSALYLCASSPRQDSGGEQYFGPGTRLTVT.

There are a few counts of this clonotype. The chain's CDR3 is CASRDDALGPNKNIQYF. In nucleotides, the CDR3 is TGTGCCAGCAGAGACGACGCGCTGGGACCCAACAAAAACATTCAGTACTTC. The rearrangement links TRBV6-1 to TRBJ2-4; the D call may be TRBD1 or TRBD2 (5 bases each). Trimming removed 6 bases at V and 3 bases at J, with 21 bases between. The CDR3 runs to 17 residues. The germline V gene encodes CDR1 MNHNS and CDR2 SASEGT.

This chain uses TRBV27 with TRBJ1-1; 7 nucleotides line up with TRBD1. With V trimmed by 8 bases and J by 4 bases, 10 bases remained unmatched. Per germline, CDR1 MNHEY and CDR2 SMNVEV (reference sequence). This CDR3 contains 14 residues. DNA of the CDR3: TGTGCCAGCGCCACAGGGGAGGGAGGCACTGAAGCTTTCTTT. Translation gives CASATGEGGTEAFF.

At least ten counts were recorded for this clonotype. The J gene is TRBJ1-5, the V gene TRBV20-1; TRBD1 might be the D (6 bases). There are 13 residues in the CDR3. The V gene lost 6 bases and the J gene lost 3 bases, with 12 bases spanning the gap. Per germline, CDR1 DFQATT and CDR2 SNEGSKA (reference sequence). The CDR3 is CSAGGGINQPQHF. CDR3 DNA: TGCAGTGCGGGAGGGGGGATCAATCAGCCCCAGCATTTT.

This clonotype has more than one count but fewer than ten. The chain combines TRBV6-7 with TRBJ1-4; D gene ambiguous. TRBV6-7 is classed as an ORF, of uncertain function. There are 12 residues in the CDR3. Trimming cost V 7 bases and J 9 bases, with 12 bases left between them. The CDR3 bases are TGTGCCAGCAACCAGCGGCTCAAAAAACTGTTTTTT. Amino acid sequence: CASNQRLKKLFF.

The chain recombines TRBV9 with TRBJ2-7; 8 bases map to TRBD2. The CDR3 has 15 amino acids. Germline V gene data show CDR1 as SGDLS and CDR2 as YYNGEE. V lost 4 bases to trimming and J lost 3 bases; unmatched junction nucleotides: 9. CDR3 bases: TGTGCCAGCAGCCCCTCCGGACTAGCTTACTACGAGCAGTACTTC. Protein sequence: CASSPSGLAYYEQYF.

The chain joins TRBV5-6 to TRBJ2-7, with D perhaps matching TRBD1 or TRBD2 (5 bases each). CDR3 length: 15 residues. Germline lookup yields CDR1 SGHDT and CDR2 YYEEEE. V was shortened by 4 bases and J by 0 bases, with 14 bases between the two germline ends. DNA of the CDR3: TGTGCCAGCAGCGTCCGGGGCCGAAGCTCCTACGAGCAGTACTTC. It yields the protein CASSVRGRSSYEQYF.

Many counts were recorded for this clonotype. The V gene is TRBV28, the J gene TRBJ1-5; D remains unclear. Looked up from germline, CDR1 is MDHEN and CDR2 is SYDVKM. This CDR3 comprises 13 residues. V lost 1 base to trimming and J lost 7 bases, with 8 bases between them. CDR3 sequence reads: CASSLYGQQPQHF. The CDR3 nucleotides are TGTGCCAGCAGTTTATATGGGCAGCAGCCCCAGCATTTT.

This clonotype was counted between two and nine times. The V and J genes are TRBV6-5 and TRBJ2-5; D might be TRBD2 (5 bases). Germline assignment: CDR1 MNHEY and CDR2 SVGAGI. Trimming removed 0 bases from V and 1 base from J, with 12 bases in between. This CDR3 has 16 residues. The CDR3 DNA reads as TGTGCCAGCAGTTACTCGATGCCTAGCTCCCAAGAGACCCAGTACTTC. Residues: CASSYSMPSSQETQYF.

V usage is TRBV6-1 and J usage is TRBJ2-6; D is unresolved. The CDR3 runs 15 residues. In germline, CDR1 is MNHNS, CDR2 SASEGT. Deletions cut 6 bases from V and 0 bases from J, with 9 bases between. CDR3 nucleotides: TGTGCCAGCAGCCTCGGGCCCTCTGGGGCCAACGTCCTGACTTTC. Protein product: CASSLGPSGANVLTF.

Many counts were recorded for this clonotype. The rearrangement links TRBV7-3 to TRBJ2-7; no clear D. The CDR3 has 14 amino acids. Trimming took 1 base from V and 3 from J, leaving 10 bases between them. The germline V gene has CDR1 SGHTA and CDR2 FQGTGA. The CDR3 nucleotides read TGTGCCAGCAGCTTAAGCGGCGGTAACTACGAGCAGTACTTC. Encoded protein: CASSLSGGNYEQYF.

The CDR3 DNA follows: TGTGCCTGGAGTGTCGACAGGGGCTCTTGGGCCATATATTTT. This encodes CAWSVDRGSWAIYF. The V gene is TRBV30, the J gene TRBJ1-3; 8 nucleotides match TRBD1. The CDR3 totals 14 residues. Germline V CDR1 and CDR2: GTSNPN, SVGIG (reference sequence). V lost 0 bases and J lost 11; bases outside the gene matches: 9.

The chain is built from TRBV7-3 and TRBJ2-3, with 12 bases identical to TRBD2. Germline assignment: CDR1 SGHTA and CDR2 FQGTGA. CDR3 length: 18 residues. Trimming at V came to 5 bases and at J to 6 bases, leaving 15 bases not matched to a gene. DNA of the CDR3: TGTGCCAGCAGCCCTCACCCGGCTAGCGGGAGGGCCGGGGATACGCAGTATTTT. Protein: CASSPHPASGRAGDTQYF.

This clonotype has only a few counts. A read error may produce the germline difference seen at one junction end. V usage is TRBV4-2 and J usage is TRBJ2-1; D gene ambiguous. The CDR3 runs to 14 residues. The germline CDR1 and CDR2 sequences are LGHNA and YNFKEQ. CDR3 region: CAGSQDRDYNEQFF. The CDR3 region has the DNA TGTGCCGGCAGCCAAGATAGGGACTACAATGAGCAGTTCTTC.

This clonotype was detected a few times. The chain couples TRBV20-1 to TRBJ2-1; D not resolved. CDR1 and CDR2 from the germline V gene are DFQATT and SNEGSKA (reference sequence). Trimming took 3 bases from V and 10 from J, leaving 16 bases between them. This CDR3 is built from 13 residues. Here the CDR3 reads CSASVPLFFEQFF. In DNA, the CDR3 is TGCAGTGCTAGTGTGCCGTTGTTCTTCGAGCAGTTCTTC.

This chain links TRBV5-6 with TRBJ1-5; a weak D match, TRBD1 (5 bases). Germline V gene data show CDR1 as SGHDT and CDR2 as YYEEEE. This CDR3 is 14 amino acids long. The V end was cut by 0 bases, the J end by 5 bases, with 9 bases between. CDR3 DNA: TGTGCCAGCAGCTTGGGACAGAAGTATCAGCCCCAGCATTTT. Translating it yields CASSLGQKYQPQHF.

This clonotype was seen many times. V gene TRBV15 combines with J gene TRBJ2-5; 7 nucleotides match TRBD1. V shed 1 base and J 5 bases; nucleotides not matched to a gene: 7. Germline values: CDR1 LNHNV, CDR2 YYDKDF (reference sequence). CDR3 size: 15 residues. The CDR3 loop reads CATSRGDSFKETQYF. In nucleotides, the CDR3 is TGTGCCACCAGCAGAGGGGACAGTTTCAAGGAGACCCAGTACTTC.

This clonotype appeared many times. This chain connects TRBV5-6 to TRBJ2-3; maybe TRBD2 (5 bases). Germline CDR1 reads SGHDT; CDR2 reads YYEEEE. There are 13 residues in the CDR3. Trimming stripped 0 bases from V and 7 bases from J, with 9 bases between. CDR3 in amino acids: CASSLVDLHTQYF. As DNA, the CDR3 is TGTGCCAGCAGCTTGGTGGACTTACATACGCAGTATTTT. Together with reference TRBV5-6 and TRBJ2-3, the CDR3 gives the full variable domain: DAGVTQSPTHLIKTRGQQVTLRCSPKSGHDTVSWYQQALGQGPQFIFQYYEEEERQRGNFPDRFSGHQFPNYSSELNVNALLLGDSALYLCASSLVDLHTQYFGPGTRLTVL.

This clonotype was detected only a few times. The chain carries TRBV5-1 and TRBJ2-7; 9 bases map to TRBD1. The V gene's germline CDR1 is SGHRS and CDR2 YFSETQ. The CDR3 runs 15 residues. V was pared by 4 bases and J by 2 bases, with 7 bases of the junction left unmatched. CDR3 protein: CASSPGQGNTYEQYF. CDR3 DNA sequence: TGCGCCAGCAGCCCGGGACAGGGAAACACCTACGAGCAGTACTTC. The variable domain in full, completed from reference TRBV5-1 and TRBJ2-7, reads KAGVTQTPRYLIKTRGQQVTLSCSPISGHRSVSWYQQTPGQGLQFLFEYFSETQRNKGNFPGRFSGRQFSNSRSEMNVSTLELGDSALYLCASSPGQGNTYEQYFGPGTRLTVT.

This chain's CDR3 is CASSRQGGENTIYF. The CDR3 nucleotides are TGTGCCAGCAGTAGACAGGGGGGTGAGAACACCATATATTTT. The V and J genes are TRBV9 and TRBJ1-3; 9 bases agree with TRBD1. CDR3 size: 14 residues. Germline trimming cut 5 bases from V and 7 bases from J; bases unmatched to any gene: 7. The germline CDR1 and CDR2 sequences are SGDLS and YYNGEE. The full variable domain, its missing parts supplied by reference TRBV9 and TRBJ1-3, is DSGVTQTPKHLITATGQRVTLRCSPRSGDLSVYWYQQSLDQGLQFLIQYYNGEERAKGNILERFSAQQFPDLHSELNLSSLELGDSALYFCASSRQGGENTIYFGEGSWLTVV.

Ten or more counts support this clonotype. CDR3 region: CASSVGRAGEQYF. CDR3 coding DNA: TGTGCCAGCAGTGTCGGGAGGGCGGGTGAGCAGTACTTC. This chain links TRBV2 with TRBJ2-7; 8 bases match TRBD2. Germline V gene data show CDR1 as SNHLY and CDR2 as FYNNEI. With 4 bases clipped from V and 7 bases from J, the junction kept 6 bases outside the gene matches. The CDR3 is 13 amino acids.

The chain employs TRBV7-2 and TRBJ2-5, with 8 nucleotides matching TRBD2. Germline CDR1 is SGHTA and CDR2 is FQGNSA. V lost 5 bases, J lost 5 bases, and 10 bases stayed unmatched. The CDR3 has 15 amino acids. In DNA, the CDR3 is TGTGCCAGCAGCCCCCGGGGGGGGGCCCCGGAGACCCAGTACTTC. Translation: CASSPRGGAPETQYF. Full variable domain (rest looked up from reference TRBV7-2 and TRBJ2-5): GAGVSQSPSNKVTEKGKDVELRCDPISGHTALYWYRQSLGQGLEFLIYFQGNSAPDKSGLPSDRFSAERTGGSVSTLTIQRTQQEDSAVYLCASSPRGGAPETQYFGPGTRLLVL.

This clonotype came up many times. The chain links TRBV9 to TRBJ2-1, with D possibly TRBD2 on 5 matching bases. Germline CDR1 SGDLS, CDR2 YYNGEE. V was pared by 6 bases and J by 7 bases, with 11 bases between. CDR3 size: 12 residues. DNA for the CDR3: TGTGCCAGCACCGGAGGCGGGAATGAGCAGTTCTTC. Translated: CASTGGGNEQFF.

Details on this clonotype: Germline and junction disagree at one end, which may indicate a read error. This chain joins TRBV12-3 or TRBV12-4 and TRBJ1-4; D may be TRBD1 (5 bases). CDR3 length: 15 residues. The DNA of the CDR3 is TGTGCCGGCAGTTTCTCGGGGGTGGTGAATGAAAAACTGTTTTTT. Translated: CAGSFSGVVNEKLFF.

This clonotype was observed at least ten times. The chain recombines TRBV5-1 with TRBJ1-1, with D maybe TRBD1 (6 bases). From germline, CDR1 is SGHRS and CDR2 YFSETQ. The CDR3 covers 16 residues. With 0 bases removed from V and 1 base from J, the gap between germline ends came to 13 bases. DNA of the CDR3: TGCGCCAGCAGCTTGGCCGATCAACAGGGGAACACTGAAGCTTTCTTT. This sequence encodes CASSLADQQGNTEAFF.